The rows below give T cell receptor beta chains drawn from one sample of a study of T cell responses to AZD1222 COVID-19 vaccine. Produced via immunoSEQ multiplex PCR; TCRdb's table is partial and in-frame only. The sample has some 170,000 clones; about 92% are singletons. Here the sequenced sample was peripheral blood, taken on day 0 of AZD1222 vaccination. Every receptor here comes from an adult in good health. The CDR3 runs from the conserved cysteine through the conserved F or W. The D gene is left open where the match is weak. Clone sizes are given selectively: once, few, many, or a class where the clone is expanded.

J gene: TRBJ1-1
clone size: -
D gene: -
V gene: TRBV19
CDR3 DNA: TGTGCCAGTAGACAGGGTTTGAACACTGAAGCTTTCTTT
CDR3 protein: CASRQGLNTEAFF

J gene: TRBJ1-1
clone size: -
D gene: -
V gene: TRBV7-2
CDR3 DNA: TGTGCCAGCAGCTTGAGGTCTGAAGCTTTCTTT
CDR3 protein: CASSLRSEAFF

J gene: TRBJ1-1
clone size: -
D gene: -
V gene: TRBV11-2
CDR3 DNA: TGTGCCAGCAGCTTAGTGATGGTGAACACTGAAGCTTTCTTT
CDR3 protein: CASSLVMVNTEAFF

J gene: TRBJ2-7
clone size: once
D gene: TRBD2
V gene: TRBV27
CDR3 DNA: TGTGCCAGCAGTCCCGGGACTAGCGGGAGTGGTCAGTACTTC
CDR3 protein: CASSPGTSGSGQYF

J gene: TRBJ2-7
clone size: -
D gene: TRBD1
V gene: TRBV3-1/TRBV3-2
CDR3 DNA: TGTGCCAGCAGCCAAGAGGGACAGGGCGGCGAGCAGTACTTC
CDR3 protein: CASSQEGQGGEQYF

J gene: TRBJ2-7
clone size: -
D gene: TRBD1
V gene: TRBV18
CDR3 DNA: TGTGCCAGCTCATTGACAGGGGCCCCCTACGAGCAGTACTTC
CDR3 protein: CASSLTGAPYEQYF

J gene: TRBJ1-5
clone size: -
D gene: -
V gene: TRBV19
CDR3 DNA: TGTGCCAGTAGTATAGAAAGCAGATATAGCAATCAGCCCCAGCATTTT
CDR3 protein: CASSIESRYSNQPQHF

J gene: TRBJ1-5
clone size: -
D gene: -
V gene: TRBV27
CDR3 DNA: TGTGCCAGCAGTTTACAGGGGAGCAATCAGCCCCAGCATTTT
CDR3 protein: CASSLQGSNQPQHF

J gene: TRBJ1-2
clone size: -
D gene: TRBD1
V gene: TRBV7-9
CDR3 DNA: TGTGCCAGCAGCGTCGTCGTGTCAGGGGGCGATGGCTACACCTTC
CDR3 protein: CASSVVVSGGDGYTF

J gene: TRBJ2-7
clone size: -
D gene: -
V gene: TRBV6-6
CDR3 DNA: TGTGCCAGCAGCCCCGGGACTCCCAGCGAGCAGTACTTC
CDR3 protein: CASSPGTPSEQYF

J gene: TRBJ1-5
clone size: -
D gene: -
V gene: TRBV6-1
CDR3 DNA: TGTGCCAGCAGTGAAGGGAGAGATCAGCCCCAGCATTTT
CDR3 protein: CASSEGRDQPQHF

J gene: TRBJ1-4
clone size: -
D gene: -
V gene: TRBV11-2
CDR3 DNA: TGTGCCAGCAGCTTAGGGGCAGTGGAAAAACTGTTTTTT
CDR3 protein: CASSLGAVEKLFF

J gene: TRBJ2-7
clone size: -
D gene: -
V gene: TRBV9
CDR3 DNA: TGTGCCAGCAGCGTAGGGCAGAGCTCCTACGAGCAGTACTTC
CDR3 protein: CASSVGQSSYEQYF

J gene: TRBJ2-3
clone size: -
D gene: TRBD1
V gene: TRBV7-9
CDR3 DNA: TGTGCCAGCAGCTGGACAGGGGGCGCTGGAGATACGCAGTATTTT
CDR3 protein: CASSWTGGAGDTQYF